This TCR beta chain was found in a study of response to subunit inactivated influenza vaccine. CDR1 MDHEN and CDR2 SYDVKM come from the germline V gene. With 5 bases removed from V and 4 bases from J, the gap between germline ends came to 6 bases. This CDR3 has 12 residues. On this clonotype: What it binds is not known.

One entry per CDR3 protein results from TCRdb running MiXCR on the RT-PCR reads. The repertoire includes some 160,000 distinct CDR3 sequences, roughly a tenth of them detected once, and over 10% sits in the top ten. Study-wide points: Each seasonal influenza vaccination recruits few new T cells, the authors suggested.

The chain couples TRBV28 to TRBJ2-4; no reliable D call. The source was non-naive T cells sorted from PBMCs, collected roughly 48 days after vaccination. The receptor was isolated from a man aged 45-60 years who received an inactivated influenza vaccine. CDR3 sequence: CASSPLKNIQYF. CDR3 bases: TGTGCCAGCAGTCCGCTTAAAAACATTCAGTACTTC.